This T cell receptor beta chain was identified in a study of blood T cell repertoires in COVID-19. Study-level background: Italy, Spain and the United States were the sources of the convalescent and acute COVID-19 samples. Sources were T cells, B-cell-depleted T cells, or PBMCs; the material itself was cDNA or gDNA.

In the study's own analysis: Reference gene primers were amplified, and this amplification served to estimate nucleated cell counts. Assay used: immunoSEQ multiplex PCR; TCRdb lists only in-frame clones, some missing. Clone size and the V and J calls come from that table; the DNA yielded D and trimming. The sample holds tens of thousands of clones, more than 75% seen once. This CDR3 has 17 amino acids. V trimming: 0 bases; J trimming: 6 bases; junction bases outside the gene matches: 11. Germline V gene data show CDR1 as SGHRS and CDR2 as YFSETQ. Sequencing input: peripheral blood. This sequence originates from a woman in her 70s in a cohort sampled during active COVID-19. The V and J genes are TRBV5-1 and TRBJ2-7; 11 nucleotides agree with TRBD1. The CDR3 sequence: CASSLGPPGTGGFEQYF. The CDR3, as DNA: TGCGCCAGCAGCTTGGGTCCCCCCGGGACAGGGGGTTTCGAGCAGTACTTC.